The 32 T cell receptor beta chains below all came from one sample that was sequenced in a study of shared clonotypes between healthy human individuals. Only in-frame clones appear in the TCRdb table, and some are missing; sequencing was by immunoSEQ multiplex PCR. The sample shows a few million clones, 85% to 95% of them seen only once. The sequenced material came from naive CD4+ T cells sorted from blood. Subset noted: CD45RA+ positively selected. The receptor set was obtained from a man aged 18-30 years in good health.

This clone was seen just once. The chain combines TRBV5-1 with TRBJ2-7, with D tentatively TRBD2 (6 bases). Per the germline V gene, CDR1 is SGHRS and CDR2 is YFSETQ. The CDR3 extends over 16 amino acids. V lost 0 bases and J lost 2, with 15 bases in between. CDR3 sequence reads: CASSLEGLLSPYEQYF. DNA for the CDR3: TGCGCCAGCAGCTTGGAGGGACTTCTCTCCCCCTACGAGCAGTACTTC.

This clone was counted between two and nine times. The chain couples TRBV25-1 to TRBJ1-2; no reliable D call. The CDR3 runs to 13 residues. The V end was cut by 4 bases, the J end by 2 bases, with 8 bases between. CDR1 is MGHDK and CDR2 is SYGVNS in the germline V gene. The CDR3: CASSVWQNYGYTF. The CDR3 nucleotides read TGTGCCAGCAGTGTTTGGCAGAACTATGGCTACACCTTC.

The chain carries TRBV10-3 and TRBJ2-7; 7 nucleotides align to TRBD1. The CDR3 sequence is 13 residues long. The junction had 9 bases not matched to a gene; V was cut back by 9 bases and J by 4 bases. CDR1 and CDR2 (germline): ENHRY, SYGVKD. The CDR3 nucleotides are TGTGCCATTGGACAGGTCCTTCAGTACGAGCAGTACTTC. Translated, it gives CAIGQVLQYEQYF.

This clone occurred once. The CDR3: CASRSDRVHEQYF. The CDR3 DNA reads as TGTGCCAGCAGATCTGACAGGGTCCACGAGCAGTACTTC. The rearrangement uses TRBV5-4 and TRBJ2-7, with TRBD1 matching over 7 bases. Germline V CDR1 and CDR2: SGHNT, YYREEE (reference sequence). This CDR3 spans 13 amino acids. V shed 5 bases and J 5 bases; nucleotides not matched to a gene: 7. Full variable domain (remainder filled in from reference TRBV5-4 and TRBJ2-7): ETGVTQSPTHLIKTRGQQVTLRCSSQSGHNTVSWYQQALGQGPQFIFQYYREEENGRGNFPPRFSGLQFPNYSSELNVNALELDDSALYLCASRSDRVHEQYFGPGTRLTVT.

CDR3 amino acids: CASSHGTRVNEQFF. The CDR3 region has the DNA TGTGCCAGCAGCCACGGGACTAGGGTAAATGAGCAGTTCTTC. This chain uses TRBV11-2 with TRBJ2-1; TRBD2 aligns across 8 bases. J was trimmed by 7 bases and V by 5 bases; bases with no gene match: 7. The germline CDR1 and CDR2 sequences are SGHAT and FQNNGV. CDR3 length: 14 residues.

CDR3 in amino acids: CACTIASPNTEAFF. DNA for the CDR3: TGTGCCTGTACGATAGCAAGTCCGAACACTGAAGCTTTCTTT. The V and J genes are TRBV30 and TRBJ1-1; D is unclear. From germline, CDR1 is GTSNPN and CDR2 SVGIG (reference sequence). V shed 6 bases and J shed 1 base, with 15 bases lying between them. The CDR3 sequence is 14 residues long.

This clone occurred once. The sample has other DNA sequences that encode this CDR3 too. The chain is built from TRBV25-1 and TRBJ1-4; no clear D gene. This CDR3 has 16 amino acids. Trimming took off 5 bases at V and 0 bases at J, with 13 bases between the two ends. Germline-derived CDR1 and CDR2 are MGHDK and SYGVNS. CDR3 bases: TGTGCCAGCAGTATTGGGCAGGCTGCAACTAATGAAAAACTGTTTTTT. It codes for CASSIGQAATNEKLFF.

The chain combines TRBV6-1 with TRBJ2-5; D perhaps matches TRBD2 (7 bases). The CDR3 runs to 17 residues. V was shortened by 0 bases and J by 7 bases, with 21 bases between the two germline ends. Germline CDR1 reads MNHNS; CDR2 reads SASEGT. CDR3 residues: CASSEAPGAGRGGTQYF. CDR3 DNA sequence: TGTGCCAGCAGTGAAGCGCCAGGGGCAGGGAGGGGCGGGACCCAGTACTTC.

V gene TRBV27 combines with J gene TRBJ1-4; 7 bases map to TRBD1. The germline CDR1 and CDR2 sequences are MNHEY and SMNVEV (reference sequence). V dropped 4 bases and J dropped 2; count of bases not matched to a gene: 4. This CDR3 has 15 residues. CDR3 sequence reads: CASSSRGLTNEKLFF. The CDR3 DNA reads TGTGCCAGCAGTTCAAGGGGGCTCACTAATGAAAAACTGTTTTTT. The entire variable domain, with the rest obtained from reference TRBV27 and TRBJ1-4, is as follows: EAQVTQNPRYLITVTGKKLTVTCSQNMNHEYMSWYRQDPGLGLRQIYYSMNVEVTDKGDVPEGYKVSRKEKRNFPLILESPSPNQTSLYFCASSSRGLTNEKLFFGSGTQLSVL.

Concerning this clone: The same CDR3 is also encoded by other DNA sequences in this sample. The CDR3: CASSSGGNTEAFF. The CDR3 bases are TGTGCCAGCAGCTCAGGGGGGAACACTGAAGCTTTCTTT. The V call is TRBV11-2, the J call TRBJ1-1, with 7 bases fitting TRBD1. The germline CDR1 and CDR2 sequences are SGHAT and FQNNGV. V lost 4 bases and J lost 1; bases outside the gene matches: 0. There are 13 residues in the CDR3.

This clone was seen once. The chain carries TRBV6-5 and TRBJ1-2, with D possibly matching TRBD1 (5 bases). Germline CDR1 MNHEY, CDR2 SVGAGI. The CDR3 runs 13 residues. With 6 bases removed from V and 5 bases from J, the gap between germline ends came to 13 bases. The CDR3 reads CASSSGTPYGYTF. The CDR3 DNA reads as TGTGCCAGCAGCTCCGGGACCCCTTATGGCTACACCTTC.

The chain employs TRBV29-1 and TRBJ2-1; maybe TRBD1 (5 bases). CDR1 and CDR2 from the germline V gene are SQVTM and ANQGSEA. The CDR3 is 14 residues long. The V end lost 2 bases, the J end lost 7 bases, and 15 bases lay between the germline ends. The CDR3 loop is CSVERQTLGNEQFF. In DNA, the CDR3 is TGCAGCGTTGAACGACAGACGCTGGGAAATGAGCAGTTCTTC.

The chain is built from TRBV6-1 and TRBJ1-5, with D maybe TRBD1 (5 bases). This CDR3 region has 16 residues. Germline V gene data show CDR1 as MNHNS and CDR2 as SASEGT. V was trimmed by 2 bases and J by 4 bases, leaving 15 bases between them. CDR3 sequence (DNA): TGTGCCAGCAGTGAAAGCGATGCAGGGCGGAATCAGCCCCAGCATTTT. This translates into CASSESDAGRNQPQHF.

V gene TRBV30 combines with J gene TRBJ2-7; TRBD1 matches 9 bases. The CDR3 spans 15 residues. In germline, CDR1 is GTSNPN, CDR2 SVGIG (reference sequence). V was pared by 2 bases and J by 3 bases, with 8 bases of the junction left unmatched. The CDR3 nucleotides read TGTGCCTGGAGTCGCCGGGACAGGGTCTACTACGAGCAGTACTTC. Translated: CAWSRRDRVYYEQYF.

Of note for this clone: In the same sample, other DNA sequences code for this CDR3. The chain uses TRBV10-3 and TRBJ1-2; no clear D gene. The germline V gene has CDR1 ENHRY and CDR2 SYGVKD. The CDR3 spans 12 residues. V gave up 1 base and J gave up 5 bases, with 5 bases separating them. As DNA, the CDR3 is TGTGCCATCAGTGAGTTAGCTTATGGCTACACCTTC. Protein: CAISELAYGYTF.

CDR3 in amino acids: CASSGRQGGYYEQYF. Written as DNA, the CDR3 is TGTGCCAGTTCAGGTCGGCAGGGAGGCTACTACGAGCAGTACTTC. The chain joins TRBV7-6 to TRBJ2-7; a possible D gene is TRBD2 (6 bases). CDR1 is SGHVS, CDR2 FNYEAQ, per germline. This CDR3 has 15 amino acids. The V end was cut by 9 bases, the J end by 3 bases, with 21 bases between.

The chain carries TRBV25-1 and TRBJ1-3; 7 positions agree with TRBD1. The V gene's germline CDR1 is MGHDK and CDR2 SYGVNS. The V and J ends lost 4 bases and 0 bases, in that order; junction bases with no gene match: 9. The CDR3 loop spans 17 amino acids. The CDR3 DNA reads as TGTGCCAGCAGTGCCCCCCCCGGACAGGACTCTGGAAACACCATATATTTT. It translates to CASSAPPGQDSGNTIYF.

The chain uses TRBV6-6 and TRBJ1-2; D unclear. Trimming pared 6 bases from V and 3 bases from J, leaving 17 bases between. This CDR3 region has 15 residues. Germline CDR1 is MNHNY and CDR2 is SVGAGI (reference sequence). The CDR3 is CASSNIKEADYGYTF. In DNA form, the CDR3 reads TGTGCCAGCAGCAATATTAAGGAGGCTGACTATGGCTACACCTTC.

The chain couples TRBV19 to TRBJ2-7, with D possibly matching TRBD2 (6 bases). Germline assignment: CDR1 LNHDA and CDR2 SQIVND (reference sequence). V gave up 4 bases and J gave up 0 bases, with 13 bases separating them. This CDR3 contains 15 residues. CDR3: CASSTTSWSSYEQYF. In DNA form, the CDR3 reads TGTGCCAGTAGTACTACTAGCTGGAGCTCCTACGAGCAGTACTTC.

This clone is a singleton in its sample. V and J are TRBV5-4 and TRBJ1-1; D remains ambiguous. The CDR3 length is 16 residues. Germline assignment: CDR1 SGHNT and CDR2 YYREEE (reference sequence). Trimming stripped 1 base from V and 1 base from J, with 14 bases between. The CDR3 spells CASSLSGSLGNTEAFF. For the CDR3, the DNA is TGTGCCAGCAGCTTGTCCGGGAGTCTAGGGAACACTGAAGCTTTCTTT.

The genes are TRBV7-9 and TRBJ2-5, with D perhaps matching TRBD1 or TRBD2 (6 bases each). The CDR3 has 15 amino acids. Trimming removed 5 bases at V and 2 bases at J, with 15 bases between. Germline V gene data show CDR1 as SEHNR and CDR2 as FQNEAQ (reference sequence). The chain's CDR3 is CASSQDGGGQETQYF. CDR3 bases: TGTGCCAGCAGCCAGGACGGAGGGGGACAAGAGACCCAGTACTTC.

The gene calls are TRBV19 and TRBJ1-1, with 8 bases matching TRBD1. The CDR3 extends over 13 amino acids. J was trimmed by 4 bases and V by 4 bases; bases with no gene match: 2. Germline V gene sequence: CDR1 LNHDA, CDR2 SQIVND (reference sequence). The CDR3 coding sequence is TGTGCCAGTAGTACGACAGGGGTCACTGAAGCTTTCTTT. This encodes CASSTTGVTEAFF.

V is TRBV6-1 and J is TRBJ2-7, with a possible D match to TRBD2 (6 bases). Germline V lookup: CDR1 MNHNS, CDR2 SASEGT. V dropped 0 bases and J dropped 5 bases, with 11 bases sitting between them. This CDR3 comprises 14 residues. The CDR3 DNA reads TGTGCCAGCAGTGAAGCACTCGGAGGGGACGAGCAGTACTTC. Translated: CASSEALGGDEQYF.

The V and J genes are TRBV30 and TRBJ2-4, with D hard to call. CDR3 length: 11 residues. Per the germline V gene, CDR1 is GTSNPN and CDR2 is SVGIG (reference sequence). The V and J ends lost 3 bases and 8 bases respectively, with 8 bases between them. CDR3: CAWSILDIQYF. CDR3 DNA sequence: TGTGCCTGGAGCATTCTGGACATTCAGTACTTC.

J is TRBJ1-2 and V is TRBV25-1; D call uncertain. Germline CDR1 is MGHDK and CDR2 is SYGVNS. The CDR3 loop spans 11 amino acids. With 7 bases removed from V and 1 base from J, the gap between germline ends came to 4 bases. CDR3 coding DNA: TGTGCCAGCACTTATAACTATGGCTACACCTTC. It is translated as CASTYNYGYTF.

Of note for this clone: This specimen includes other DNA sequences encoding the same CDR3. The chain uses TRBV30 and TRBJ1-5, with D uncertain. Trimming took off 0 bases at V and 6 bases at J, with 9 bases between the two ends. The CDR3 runs 13 residues. Germline values: CDR1 GTSNPN, CDR2 SVGIG (reference sequence). The CDR3 sequence is CAWSVQGGQPQHF. The DNA of the CDR3 is TGTGCCTGGAGTGTACAAGGCGGTCAGCCCCAGCATTTT.

This chain uses TRBV5-1 with TRBJ2-7; D is ambiguous. The CDR3 spans 13 residues. Germline V gene sequence: CDR1 SGHRS, CDR2 YFSETQ. Trimming took off 0 bases at V and 4 bases at J, with 8 bases between the two ends. Here the CDR3 reads CASSLVQEYEQYF. As DNA, the CDR3 is TGCGCCAGCAGCTTGGTCCAGGAGTACGAGCAGTACTTC.

V is TRBV15 and J is TRBJ2-1; D may be TRBD2 (5 bases). The germline gives CDR1 LNHNV, CDR2 YYDKDF (reference sequence). The CDR3 runs to 13 residues. Trimming pared 8 bases from V and 8 bases from J, leaving 16 bases between. This chain's CDR3 is CATLGQQRDEQFF. DNA for the CDR3: TGTGCCACCTTAGGGCAGCAGAGGGATGAGCAGTTCTTC.

This rearrangement joins TRBV5-4 to TRBJ2-1; 16 nucleotides line up with TRBD2. The CDR3 consists of 15 residues. J was trimmed by 9 bases and V by 4 bases; bases with no gene match: 4. Germline CDR1 and CDR2: SGHNT and YYREEE (reference sequence). CDR3 protein: CASSPGLAGGFEQFF. The CDR3 coding sequence is TGTGCCAGCAGCCCGGGACTAGCGGGGGGGTTTGAGCAGTTCTTC. Full variable domain (rest looked up from reference TRBV5-4 and TRBJ2-1): ETGVTQSPTHLIKTRGQQVTLRCSSQSGHNTVSWYQQALGQGPQFIFQYYREEENGRGNFPPRFSGLQFPNYSSELNVNALELDDSALYLCASSPGLAGGFEQFFGPGTRLTVL.

The J gene is TRBJ2-2, the V gene TRBV19; no clear D gene. The CDR3 has 13 residues. V was shortened by 6 bases and J by 5 bases, with 10 bases between the two germline ends. Germline V gene sequence: CDR1 LNHDA, CDR2 SQIVND (reference sequence). This chain's CDR3 is CASSLIRTGELFF. CDR3 coding DNA: TGTGCCAGTAGCCTAATACGTACCGGGGAGCTGTTTTTT.

The chain uses TRBV25-1 and TRBJ2-3, with 7 nucleotides matching TRBD1. Germline CDR1 reads MGHDK; CDR2 reads SYGVNS. V lost 1 base to trimming and J lost 3 bases; unmatched junction nucleotides: 1. This CDR3 contains 14 residues. CDR3 protein: CASSESGGTDTQYF. The CDR3 DNA reads as TGTGCCAGCAGTGAATCAGGGGGAACAGATACGCAGTATTTT.

With regard to this clone: Other DNA sequences in the same sample also yield this CDR3. The CDR3 bases are TGTGCCAGCTCAGAAGGAACTACCAATGAAAAACTGTTTTTT. Translation: CASSEGTTNEKLFF. The chain joins TRBV18 to TRBJ1-4; D remains unclear. CDR1 is KGHSH and CDR2 is LQKENI in the germline V gene. The CDR3 contains 14 residues. V lost 5 bases, J lost 5 bases, and 12 bases lay in between.